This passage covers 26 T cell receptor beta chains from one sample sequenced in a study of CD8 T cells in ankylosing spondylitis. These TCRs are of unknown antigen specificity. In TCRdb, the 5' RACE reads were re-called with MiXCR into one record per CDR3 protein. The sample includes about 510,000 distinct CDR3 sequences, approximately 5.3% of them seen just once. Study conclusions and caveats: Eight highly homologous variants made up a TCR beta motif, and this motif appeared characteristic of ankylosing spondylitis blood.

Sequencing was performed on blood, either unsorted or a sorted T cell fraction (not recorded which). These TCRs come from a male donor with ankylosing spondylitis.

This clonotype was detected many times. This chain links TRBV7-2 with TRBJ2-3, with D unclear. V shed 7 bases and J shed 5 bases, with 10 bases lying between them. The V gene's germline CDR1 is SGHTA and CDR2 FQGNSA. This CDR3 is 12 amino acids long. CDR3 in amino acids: CASTSSGDTQYF. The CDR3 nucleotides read TGTGCCAGCACCTCTTCCGGAGATACGCAGTATTTT. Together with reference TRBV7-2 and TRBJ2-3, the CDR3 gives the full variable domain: GAGVSQSPSNKVTEKGKDVELRCDPISGHTALYWYRQSLGQGLEFLIYFQGNSAPDKSGLPSDRFSAERTGGSVSTLTIQRTQQEDSAVYLCASTSSGDTQYFGPGTRLTVL.

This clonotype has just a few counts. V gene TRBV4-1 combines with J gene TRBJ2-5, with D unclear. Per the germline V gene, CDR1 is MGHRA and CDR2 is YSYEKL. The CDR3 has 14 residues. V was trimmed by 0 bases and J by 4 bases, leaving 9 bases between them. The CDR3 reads CASSQEYSPETQYF. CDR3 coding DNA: TGCGCCAGCAGCCAAGAATACAGTCCAGAGACCCAGTACTTC.

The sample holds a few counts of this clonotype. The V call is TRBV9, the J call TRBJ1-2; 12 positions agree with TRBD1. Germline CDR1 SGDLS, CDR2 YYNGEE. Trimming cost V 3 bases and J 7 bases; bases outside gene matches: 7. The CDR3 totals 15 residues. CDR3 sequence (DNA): TGTGCCAGCAGCGCTCCGGGACAGGGGGCGGTTGGCTACACCTTC. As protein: CASSAPGQGAVGYTF.

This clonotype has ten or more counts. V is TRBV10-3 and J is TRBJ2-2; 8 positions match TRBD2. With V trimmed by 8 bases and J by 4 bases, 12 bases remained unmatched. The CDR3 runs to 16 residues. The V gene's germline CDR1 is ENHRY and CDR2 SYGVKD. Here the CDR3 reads CAIGGSLREGTGELFF. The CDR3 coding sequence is TGTGCCATCGGGGGGTCCCTCCGGGAGGGCACCGGGGAGCTGTTTTTT.

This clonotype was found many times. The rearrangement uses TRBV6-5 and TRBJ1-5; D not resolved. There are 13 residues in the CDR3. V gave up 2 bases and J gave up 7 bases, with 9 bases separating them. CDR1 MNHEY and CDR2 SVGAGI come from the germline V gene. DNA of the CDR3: TGTGCCAGCAGTTACACTCTAGAACAGCCCCAGCATTTT. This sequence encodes CASSYTLEQPQHF.

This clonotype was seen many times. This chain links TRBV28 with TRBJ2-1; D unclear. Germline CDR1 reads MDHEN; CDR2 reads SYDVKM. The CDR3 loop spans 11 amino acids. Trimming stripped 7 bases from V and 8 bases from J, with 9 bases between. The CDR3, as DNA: TGTGCCAGCACCTACCGCCATGAGCAGTTCTTC. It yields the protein CASTYRHEQFF.

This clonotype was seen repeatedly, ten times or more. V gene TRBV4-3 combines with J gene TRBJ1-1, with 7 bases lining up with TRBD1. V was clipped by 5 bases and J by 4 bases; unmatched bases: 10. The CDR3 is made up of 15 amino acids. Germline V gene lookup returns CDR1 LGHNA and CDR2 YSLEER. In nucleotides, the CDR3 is TGCGCCAGCAGCAGACAAGACAGGGCGGGCACTGAAGCTTTCTTT. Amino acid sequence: CASSRQDRAGTEAFF.

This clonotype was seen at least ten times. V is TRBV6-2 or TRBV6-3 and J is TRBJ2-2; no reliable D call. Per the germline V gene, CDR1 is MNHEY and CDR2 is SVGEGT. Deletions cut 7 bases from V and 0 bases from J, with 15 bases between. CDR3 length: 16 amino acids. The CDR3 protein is CASTWRRPTNTGELFF. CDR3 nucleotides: TGTGCCAGCACCTGGCGGAGACCTACGAACACCGGGGAGCTGTTTTTT.

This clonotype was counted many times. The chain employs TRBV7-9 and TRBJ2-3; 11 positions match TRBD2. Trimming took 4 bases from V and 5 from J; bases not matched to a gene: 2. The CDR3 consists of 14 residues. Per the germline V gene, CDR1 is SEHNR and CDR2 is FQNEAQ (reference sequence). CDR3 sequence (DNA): TGTGCCAGCAGCTACCTAGCGGGAGGAGATACGCAGTATTTT. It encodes CASSYLAGGDTQYF.

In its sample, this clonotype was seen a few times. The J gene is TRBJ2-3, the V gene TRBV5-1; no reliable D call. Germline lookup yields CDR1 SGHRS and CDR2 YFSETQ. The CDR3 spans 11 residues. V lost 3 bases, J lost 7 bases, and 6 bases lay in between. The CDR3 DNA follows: TGCGCCAGCAGCTCGGCCTATACGCAGTATTTT. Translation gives CASSSAYTQYF.

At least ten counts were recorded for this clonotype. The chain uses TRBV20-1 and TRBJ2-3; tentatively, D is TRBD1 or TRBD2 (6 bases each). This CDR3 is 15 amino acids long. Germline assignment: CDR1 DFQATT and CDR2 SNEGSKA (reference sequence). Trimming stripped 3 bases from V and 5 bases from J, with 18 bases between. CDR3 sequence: CSASTPGARGDTQYF. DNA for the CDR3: TGCAGTGCTAGTACCCCGGGGGCCAGGGGAGATACGCAGTATTTT.

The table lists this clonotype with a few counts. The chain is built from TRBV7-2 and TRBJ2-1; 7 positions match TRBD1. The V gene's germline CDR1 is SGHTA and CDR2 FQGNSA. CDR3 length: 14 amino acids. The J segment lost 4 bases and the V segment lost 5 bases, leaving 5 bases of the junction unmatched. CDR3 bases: TGTGCCAGCAGCACCAGACAGGGTTACAATGAGCAGTTCTTC. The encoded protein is CASSTRQGYNEQFF.

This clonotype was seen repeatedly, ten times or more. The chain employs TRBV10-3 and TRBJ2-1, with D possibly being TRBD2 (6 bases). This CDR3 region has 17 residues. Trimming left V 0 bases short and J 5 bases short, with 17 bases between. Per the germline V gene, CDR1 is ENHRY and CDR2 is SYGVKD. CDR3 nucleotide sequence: TGTGCCATCAGTGAGTCTACGGGGGAGCGACTGAACAATGAGCAGTTCTTC. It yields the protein CAISESTGERLNNEQFF.

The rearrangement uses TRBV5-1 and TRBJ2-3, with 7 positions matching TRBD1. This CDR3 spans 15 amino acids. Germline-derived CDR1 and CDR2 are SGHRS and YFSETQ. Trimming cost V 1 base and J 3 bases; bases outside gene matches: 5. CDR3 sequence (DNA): TGCGCCAGCAGCTTGAAAGCACAGGGGACAGATACGCAGTATTTT. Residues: CASSLKAQGTDTQYF.

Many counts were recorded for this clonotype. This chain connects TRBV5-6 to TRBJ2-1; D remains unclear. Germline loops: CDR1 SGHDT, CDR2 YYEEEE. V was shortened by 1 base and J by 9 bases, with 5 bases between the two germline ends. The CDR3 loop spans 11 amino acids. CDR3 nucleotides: TGTGCCAGCAGCTTGAACGTTGAGCAGTTCTTC. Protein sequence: CASSLNVEQFF.

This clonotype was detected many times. In nucleotides, the CDR3 is TGCAGTGCTAGTAGGACAGGGGATGCGTCCTATAATTCACCCCTCCACTTT. Protein product: CSASRTGDASYNSPLHF. The chain links TRBV20-1 to TRBJ1-6; 9 bases match TRBD1. CDR1 DFQATT and CDR2 SNEGSKA come from the germline V gene (reference sequence). The CDR3 covers 17 residues. V shed 3 bases, J shed 1 base, and the junction held 7 bases outside the gene matches.

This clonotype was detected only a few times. This CDR3 reads CASSISGRRGYSREQYF. The CDR3 nucleotides read TGTGCCAGTAGTATTTCCGGCCGTCGAGGGTACTCTAGAGAGCAGTACTTC. The V gene is TRBV19, the J gene TRBJ2-7; tentative D call: TRBD2 (5 bases). In germline, CDR1 is LNHDA, CDR2 SQIVND (reference sequence). This CDR3 is 17 amino acids long. Between the trimmed V and J ends, which lost 3 bases and 7 bases, there was a span of 25 bases.

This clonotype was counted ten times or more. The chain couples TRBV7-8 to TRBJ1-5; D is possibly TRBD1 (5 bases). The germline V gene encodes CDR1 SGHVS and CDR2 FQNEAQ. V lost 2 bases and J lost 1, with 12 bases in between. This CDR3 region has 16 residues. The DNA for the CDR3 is TGTGCCAGCAGCTTACCACGTTGGGACAGCAATCAGCCCCAGCATTTT. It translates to CASSLPRWDSNQPQHF.

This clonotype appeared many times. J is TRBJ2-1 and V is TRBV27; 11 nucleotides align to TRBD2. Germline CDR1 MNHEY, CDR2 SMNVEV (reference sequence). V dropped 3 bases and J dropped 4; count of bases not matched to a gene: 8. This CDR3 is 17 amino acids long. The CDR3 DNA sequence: TGTGCCAGCAGTTTTTCGATTAGCGGGGGGGGGTACAATGAGCAGTTCTTC. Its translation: CASSFSISGGGYNEQFF.

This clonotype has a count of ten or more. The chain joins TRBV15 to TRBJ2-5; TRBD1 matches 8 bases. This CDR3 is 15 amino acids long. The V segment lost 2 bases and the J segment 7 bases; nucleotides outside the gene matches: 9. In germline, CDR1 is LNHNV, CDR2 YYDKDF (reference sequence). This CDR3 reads CATSRIYQGAGTQYF. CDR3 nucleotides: TGTGCCACCAGCAGAATCTATCAGGGGGCAGGGACCCAGTACTTC.

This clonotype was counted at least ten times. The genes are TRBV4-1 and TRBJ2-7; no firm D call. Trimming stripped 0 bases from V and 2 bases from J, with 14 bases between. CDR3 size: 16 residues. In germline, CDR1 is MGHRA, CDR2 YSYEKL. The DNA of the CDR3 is TGCGCCAGCAGCCAAGATATACTCATCGGGCCCTACGAGCAGTACTTC. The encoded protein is CASSQDILIGPYEQYF.

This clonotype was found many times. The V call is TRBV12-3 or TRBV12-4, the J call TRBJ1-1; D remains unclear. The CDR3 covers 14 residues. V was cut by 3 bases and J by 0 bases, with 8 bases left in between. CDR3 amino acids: CASSLNRMNTEAFF. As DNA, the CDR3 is TGTGCCAGCAGTTTGAACAGAATGAACACTGAAGCTTTCTTT.

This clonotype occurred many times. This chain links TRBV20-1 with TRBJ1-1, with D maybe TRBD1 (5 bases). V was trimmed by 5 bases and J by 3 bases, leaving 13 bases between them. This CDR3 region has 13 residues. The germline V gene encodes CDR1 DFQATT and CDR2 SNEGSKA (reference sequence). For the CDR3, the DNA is TGCAGTGCTGGAGGGGTAACCTACACTGAAGCTTTCTTT. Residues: CSAGGVTYTEAFF.

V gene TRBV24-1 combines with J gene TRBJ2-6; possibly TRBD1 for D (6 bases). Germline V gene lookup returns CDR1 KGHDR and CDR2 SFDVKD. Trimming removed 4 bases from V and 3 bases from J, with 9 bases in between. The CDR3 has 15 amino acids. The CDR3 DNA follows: TGTGCCACCAGTGAAACAGGGAATGGGGCCAACGTCCTGACTTTC. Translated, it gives CATSETGNGANVLTF.

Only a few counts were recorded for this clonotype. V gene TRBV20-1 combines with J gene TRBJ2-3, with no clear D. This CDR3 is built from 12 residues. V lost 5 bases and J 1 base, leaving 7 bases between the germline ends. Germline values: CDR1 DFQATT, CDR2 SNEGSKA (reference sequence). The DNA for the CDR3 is TGCAGTGCTCCGAGACGCACAGATACGCAGTATTTT. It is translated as CSAPRRTDTQYF.

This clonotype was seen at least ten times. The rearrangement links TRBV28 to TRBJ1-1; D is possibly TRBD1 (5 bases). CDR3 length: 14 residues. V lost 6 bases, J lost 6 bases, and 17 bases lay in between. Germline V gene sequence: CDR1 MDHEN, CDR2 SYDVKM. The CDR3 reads CASRRDVLVSEAFF. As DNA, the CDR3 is TGTGCCAGCAGGAGGGACGTCCTCGTTTCTGAAGCTTTCTTT.